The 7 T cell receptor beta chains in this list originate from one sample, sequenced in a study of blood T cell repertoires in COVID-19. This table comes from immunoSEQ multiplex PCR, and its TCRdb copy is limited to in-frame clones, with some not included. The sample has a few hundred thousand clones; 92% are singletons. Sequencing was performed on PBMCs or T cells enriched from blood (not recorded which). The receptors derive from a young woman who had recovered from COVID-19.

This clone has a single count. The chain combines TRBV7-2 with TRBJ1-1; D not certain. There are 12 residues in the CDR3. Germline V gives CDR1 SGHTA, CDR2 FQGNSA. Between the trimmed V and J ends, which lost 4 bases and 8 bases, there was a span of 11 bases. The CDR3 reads CASSSSGFEAFF. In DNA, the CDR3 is TGTGCCAGCAGCTCCTCGGGATTCGAAGCTTTCTTT.

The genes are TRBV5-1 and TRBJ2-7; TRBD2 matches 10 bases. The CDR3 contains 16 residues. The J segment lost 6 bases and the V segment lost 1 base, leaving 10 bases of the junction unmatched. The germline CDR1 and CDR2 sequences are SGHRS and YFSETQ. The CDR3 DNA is TGCGCCAGCAGCTTGACAGCGGGGGGGAGATCGTCCGAGCAGTACTTC. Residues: CASSLTAGGRSSEQYF.

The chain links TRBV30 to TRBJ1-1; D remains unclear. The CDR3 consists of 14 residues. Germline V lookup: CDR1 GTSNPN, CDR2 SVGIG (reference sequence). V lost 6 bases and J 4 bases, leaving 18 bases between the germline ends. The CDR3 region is CACPSHPGSTEAFF. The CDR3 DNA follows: TGTGCCTGCCCCTCGCATCCGGGGAGCACTGAAGCTTTCTTT.

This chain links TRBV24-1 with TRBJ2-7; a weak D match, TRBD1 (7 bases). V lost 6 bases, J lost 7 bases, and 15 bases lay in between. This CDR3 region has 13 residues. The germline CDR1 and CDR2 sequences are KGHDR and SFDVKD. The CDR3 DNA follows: TGTGCCACCAGTAGAGGGGGCGGAGGGGAGCAGTACTTC. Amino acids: CATSRGGGGEQYF.

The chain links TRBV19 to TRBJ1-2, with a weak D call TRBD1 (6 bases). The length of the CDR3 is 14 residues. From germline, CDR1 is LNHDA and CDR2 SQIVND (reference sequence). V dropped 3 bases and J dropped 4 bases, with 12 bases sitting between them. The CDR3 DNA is TGTGCCAGTAGTATCGCCAGGGGAAGCTATGGCTACACCTTC. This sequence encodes CASSIARGSYGYTF.

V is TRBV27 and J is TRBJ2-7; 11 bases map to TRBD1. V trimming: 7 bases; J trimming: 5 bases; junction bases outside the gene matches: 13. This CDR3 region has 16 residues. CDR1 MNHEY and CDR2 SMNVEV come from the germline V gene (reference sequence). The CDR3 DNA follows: TGTGCCAGCACCCACATTCCCGGGACAGGGGGTGACGAGCAGTACTTC. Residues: CASTHIPGTGGDEQYF.

CDR3 bases: TGTGCCAGCAGCGACAGGGGGCTTGGCACTGAAGCTTTCTTT. Residues: CASSDRGLGTEAFF. The J gene is TRBJ1-1, the V gene TRBV2, with 10 bases matching TRBD1. This CDR3 comprises 14 residues. Germline values: CDR1 SNHLY, CDR2 FYNNEI. V trimming: 6 bases; J trimming: 4 bases; junction bases outside the gene matches: 5. The full variable domain, its missing parts supplied by reference TRBV2 and TRBJ1-1, is EPEVTQTPSHQVTQMGQEVILRCVPISNHLYFYWYRQILGQKVEFLVSFYNNEISEKSEIFDDQFSVERPDGSNFTLKIRSTKLEDSAMYFCASSDRGLGTEAFFGQGTRLTVV.